A single sample is the source of the 24 T cell receptor beta chains below, sequenced in a study of cytotoxic CD8 clonotypes in ibrutinib-treated CLL. The assay was immunoSEQ multiplex PCR, and TCRdb's table has in-frame clones only and misses some. The sample gives about 200,000 clones, 70% of which show up once; 5.5% to 7% is in the top ten. This specimen consisted of PBMCs, obtained after 12 months of ibrutinib treatment. Receptors were obtained from a human donor with chronic lymphocytic leukemia.

The chain combines TRBV28 with TRBJ2-7, with no clear D. This CDR3 has 14 amino acids. V was cut by 3 bases and J by 5 bases, with 14 bases left in between. Germline lookup yields CDR1 MDHEN and CDR2 SYDVKM. The CDR3 region has the DNA TGTGCCAGCAGTTTGCGGCTACGCGCCAACGAGCAGTACTTC. Its protein product is CASSLRLRANEQYF.

The chain employs TRBV27 and TRBJ2-2; weak D call: TRBD2 (6 bases). The CDR3 sequence is 15 residues long. Trimming left V 6 bases short and J 6 bases short, with 17 bases between. From germline, CDR1 is MNHEY and CDR2 SMNVEV (reference sequence). CDR3 DNA: TGTGCCAGCAGCCCCCGAGGCCAGCGGGCCGGGGAGCTGTTTTTT. Its protein product is CASSPRGQRAGELFF.

This clone was observed at least ten times. V is TRBV6-5 and J is TRBJ2-7, with 11 bases lining up with TRBD1. Germline CDR1 MNHEY, CDR2 SVGAGI. V lost 4 bases and J lost 7; bases outside the gene matches: 6. The CDR3 is 14 residues long. CDR3 residues: CASSSPGTGGEQYF. The DNA for the CDR3 is TGTGCCAGCAGTTCTCCCGGGACAGGGGGTGAGCAGTACTTC.

This chain uses TRBV29-1 with TRBJ2-3; D call uncertain. Germline V gives CDR1 SQVTM, CDR2 ANQGSEA. The V end was cut by 4 bases, the J end by 2 bases, with 7 bases between. This CDR3 comprises 12 residues. The DNA for the CDR3 is TGCAGCGTTGGGCGGATCACAGATACGCAGTATTTT. Protein: CSVGRITDTQYF.

This clone showed up just a few times. The rearrangement joins TRBV7-3 to TRBJ1-2; D uncertain. Germline lookup yields CDR1 SGHTA and CDR2 FQGTGA. This CDR3 spans 14 amino acids. The V end was cut by 5 bases, the J end by 4 bases, with 14 bases between. Written as DNA, the CDR3 is TGTGCCAGCAGCCCCGAGTATGTCGGCTATGGCTACACCTTC. This gives the protein CASSPEYVGYGYTF.

This rearrangement joins TRBV30 to TRBJ1-1; D might be TRBD1 (6 bases). Germline loops: CDR1 GTSNPN, CDR2 SVGIG (reference sequence). The CDR3 contains 12 residues. The germline V and J ends were trimmed by 4 bases and 3 bases, with 9 bases remaining between them. CDR3 amino acids: CAWKAGDTEAFF. CDR3 DNA: TGTGCCTGGAAAGCAGGGGACACTGAAGCTTTCTTT.

The CDR3 bases are TGTGCCAGTAGTGACTTGGGGAGTTCTGGGGCCAACGTCCTGACTTTC. Its translation: CASSDLGSSGANVLTF. V and J are TRBV19 and TRBJ2-6; D possibly corresponds to TRBD2 (5 bases). The V gene lost 5 bases and the J gene lost 1 base, with 12 bases spanning the gap. The germline V gene has CDR1 LNHDA and CDR2 SQIVND (reference sequence). The CDR3 has 16 residues.

This sequence joins TRBV11-2 and TRBJ2-2, with 7 positions matching TRBD1. Trimming at V came to 5 bases and at J to 4 bases, leaving 7 bases not matched to a gene. The CDR3 extends over 15 amino acids. Germline CDR1 reads SGHAT; CDR2 reads FQNNGV. The CDR3 DNA follows: TGTGCCAGCAGCATCCGACAGGGTGGCACCGGGGAGCTGTTTTTT. Protein: CASSIRQGGTGELFF.

The chain is built from TRBV25-1 and TRBJ1-4, with a tentative D call TRBD1 (5 bases). Germline lookup yields CDR1 MGHDK and CDR2 SYGVNS. The V gene lost 5 bases and the J gene lost 5 bases, with 12 bases spanning the gap. There are 14 residues in the CDR3. The CDR3 DNA sequence: TGTGCCAGCAGTAACTTGGGGGGAAATGAAAAACTGTTTTTT. It yields the protein CASSNLGGNEKLFF.

This clone was picked up a small number of times. V usage is TRBV7-2 and J usage is TRBJ1-5; 7 nucleotides agree with TRBD1. Germline CDR1 SGHTA, CDR2 FQGNSA. The CDR3 covers 15 residues. The ends lost 2 bases at V and 4 bases at J; junction bases unmatched: 5. CDR3 in amino acids: CASSLSSGGNQPQHF. CDR3 bases: TGTGCCAGCAGCTTAAGTTCAGGGGGAAATCAGCCCCAGCATTTT.

The chain uses TRBV28 and TRBJ2-5, with 8 bases identical to TRBD2. CDR3 length: 14 residues. With V trimmed by 11 bases and J by 4 bases, 12 bases remained unmatched. Per the germline V gene, CDR1 is MDHEN and CDR2 is SYDVKM. CDR3 sequence (DNA): TGTGCCTGCCGGGAGGGGAGCAGTAGAGAGACCCAGTACTTC. Protein product: CACREGSSRETQYF.

The chain combines TRBV5-4 with TRBJ2-2; D uncertain. Trimming took off 3 bases at V and 2 bases at J, with 8 bases between the two ends. The germline CDR1 and CDR2 sequences are SGHNT and YYREEE (reference sequence). The CDR3 length is 14 residues. The CDR3 coding sequence is TGTGCCAGCAGCTCGGACCCAAACACCGGGGAGCTGTTTTTT. The encoded protein is CASSSDPNTGELFF. Filled out from reference TRBV5-4 and TRBJ2-2, the complete variable domain reads ETGVTQSPTHLIKTRGQQVTLRCSSQSGHNTVSWYQQALGQGPQFIFQYYREEENGRGNFPPRFSGLQFPNYSSELNVNALELDDSALYLCASSSDPNTGELFFGEGSRLTVL.

This chain connects TRBV7-9 to TRBJ2-5, with D hard to call. Trimming cost V 1 base and J 5 bases, with 11 bases left between them. This CDR3 comprises 14 residues. Per the germline V gene, CDR1 is SEHNR and CDR2 is FQNEAQ (reference sequence). The CDR3 loop is CASSLGTSGETQYF. The CDR3 nucleotides read TGTGCCAGCAGCTTAGGAACGAGTGGGGAGACCCAGTACTTC. Full variable domain (remainder filled in from reference TRBV7-9 and TRBJ2-5): DTGVSQNPRHKITKRGQNVTFRCDPISEHNRLYWYRQTLGQGPEFLTYFQNEAQLEKSRLLSDRFSAERPKGSFSTLEIQRTEQGDSAMYLCASSLGTSGETQYFGPGTRLLVL.

The chain carries TRBV30 and TRBJ1-5; D ambiguous. The V end was cut by 3 bases, the J end by 3 bases, with 12 bases between. Germline CDR1 reads GTSNPN; CDR2 reads SVGIG (reference sequence). The CDR3 length is 14 residues. The CDR3, as DNA: TGTGCCTGGAGACGAAAAGCAGACAATCAGCCCCAGCATTTT. Protein sequence: CAWRRKADNQPQHF.

This clone has only a few counts. V usage is TRBV5-6 and J usage is TRBJ2-1, with 7 bases matching TRBD1. CDR1 is SGHDT and CDR2 is YYEEEE in the germline V gene. The CDR3 spans 17 residues. Trimming cost V 2 bases and J 1 base; bases outside gene matches: 9. CDR3 sequence: CASSFPRDRASYNEQFF. CDR3 DNA sequence: TGTGCCAGCAGCTTTCCCCGGGACAGAGCGTCCTACAATGAGCAGTTCTTC.

The CDR3 reads CAWGDRGTNEKLFF. The CDR3, as DNA: TGTGCCTGGGGAGACAGGGGAACTAATGAAAAACTGTTTTTT. The gene calls are TRBV30 and TRBJ1-4, with 8 bases matching TRBD1. The J segment lost 1 base and the V segment lost 5 bases, leaving 3 bases of the junction unmatched. The CDR3 covers 14 residues. Germline V CDR1 and CDR2: GTSNPN, SVGIG (reference sequence).

V and J are TRBV2 and TRBJ2-5; maybe TRBD2 (5 bases). The CDR3 spans 14 residues. Between the trimmed V and J ends, which lost 4 bases and 5 bases, there was a span of 14 bases. The germline gives CDR1 SNHLY, CDR2 FYNNEI. The CDR3 region is CASSVRARGETQYF. Here the CDR3 DNA reads TGTGCCAGCAGTGTTCGGGCACGAGGGGAGACCCAGTACTTC.

The chain employs TRBV5-6 and TRBJ2-2; 8 bases fit TRBD1. Germline trimming cut 3 bases from V and 4 bases from J; bases unmatched to any gene: 11. Per germline, CDR1 SGHDT and CDR2 YYEEEE. This CDR3 comprises 17 residues. In DNA, the CDR3 is TGTGCCAGCAGCTGGGCCAGGGGGCGGAGTTCCACCGGGGAGCTGTTTTTT. Its translation: CASSWARGRSSTGELFF.

V gene TRBV9 combines with J gene TRBJ1-1, with 7 bases identical to TRBD1. Germline V lookup: CDR1 SGDLS, CDR2 YYNGEE. CDR3 length: 13 residues. J was trimmed by 8 bases and V by 1 base; bases with no gene match: 5. CDR3 residues: CASSVLDRVEAFF. Here the CDR3 DNA reads TGTGCCAGCAGCGTACTCGACAGGGTGGAAGCTTTCTTT.

The genes are TRBV4-1 and TRBJ1-3, with 10 bases lining up with TRBD1. After removal of 1 base from V and 4 bases from J, the junction contained 1 base not matched to a gene. Germline V gene data show CDR1 as MGHRA and CDR2 as YSYEKL. The CDR3 has 15 amino acids. CDR3 sequence (DNA): TGCGCCAGCAGCCAAGGGGGACAGGGGGGAAACACCATATATTTT. Encoded protein: CASSQGGQGGNTIYF.

As for this clone: At the DNA level, this CDR3 is encoded by other sequences in the same sample as well. The chain is built from TRBV19 and TRBJ1-1; a weak D match, TRBD1 (5 bases). V gave up 3 bases and J gave up 1 base, with 9 bases separating them. The CDR3 spans 14 residues. CDR1 and CDR2 (germline): LNHDA, SQIVND (reference sequence). CDR3 coding DNA: TGTGCCAGTAGTATTGATAGGGGGAACACTGAAGCTTTCTTT. It translates to CASSIDRGNTEAFF.

By frequency in the sample, this clone is medium-sized. J is TRBJ1-2 and V is TRBV5-1; D ambiguous. Germline CDR1 reads SGHRS; CDR2 reads YFSETQ. This CDR3 contains 15 residues. Between the trimmed V and J ends, which lost 3 bases and 3 bases, there was a span of 15 bases. CDR3 region: CASSSPPASYYGYTF. CDR3 DNA: TGCGCCAGCAGCTCCCCACCCGCGTCTTACTATGGCTACACCTTC.

This rearrangement joins TRBV6-4 to TRBJ2-4; D is unclear. V was cut by 10 bases and J by 0 bases, with 10 bases left in between. Per the germline V gene, CDR1 is MRHNA and CDR2 is SNTAGT. The CDR3 has 13 residues. In nucleotides, the CDR3 is TGTGCCAAGGCAAGGCTAGCCAAAAACATTCAGTACTTC. Translation: CAKARLAKNIQYF.

The genes are TRBV7-2 and TRBJ2-1; TRBD2 agrees at 7 bases. This CDR3 has 14 amino acids. The V and J ends lost 5 bases and 9 bases, in that order; junction bases with no gene match: 10. Germline lookup yields CDR1 SGHTA and CDR2 FQGNSA. The CDR3 here is CASSPALREVEQFF. The CDR3 region has the DNA TGTGCCAGCAGCCCAGCCCTCCGGGAGGTTGAGCAGTTCTTC.